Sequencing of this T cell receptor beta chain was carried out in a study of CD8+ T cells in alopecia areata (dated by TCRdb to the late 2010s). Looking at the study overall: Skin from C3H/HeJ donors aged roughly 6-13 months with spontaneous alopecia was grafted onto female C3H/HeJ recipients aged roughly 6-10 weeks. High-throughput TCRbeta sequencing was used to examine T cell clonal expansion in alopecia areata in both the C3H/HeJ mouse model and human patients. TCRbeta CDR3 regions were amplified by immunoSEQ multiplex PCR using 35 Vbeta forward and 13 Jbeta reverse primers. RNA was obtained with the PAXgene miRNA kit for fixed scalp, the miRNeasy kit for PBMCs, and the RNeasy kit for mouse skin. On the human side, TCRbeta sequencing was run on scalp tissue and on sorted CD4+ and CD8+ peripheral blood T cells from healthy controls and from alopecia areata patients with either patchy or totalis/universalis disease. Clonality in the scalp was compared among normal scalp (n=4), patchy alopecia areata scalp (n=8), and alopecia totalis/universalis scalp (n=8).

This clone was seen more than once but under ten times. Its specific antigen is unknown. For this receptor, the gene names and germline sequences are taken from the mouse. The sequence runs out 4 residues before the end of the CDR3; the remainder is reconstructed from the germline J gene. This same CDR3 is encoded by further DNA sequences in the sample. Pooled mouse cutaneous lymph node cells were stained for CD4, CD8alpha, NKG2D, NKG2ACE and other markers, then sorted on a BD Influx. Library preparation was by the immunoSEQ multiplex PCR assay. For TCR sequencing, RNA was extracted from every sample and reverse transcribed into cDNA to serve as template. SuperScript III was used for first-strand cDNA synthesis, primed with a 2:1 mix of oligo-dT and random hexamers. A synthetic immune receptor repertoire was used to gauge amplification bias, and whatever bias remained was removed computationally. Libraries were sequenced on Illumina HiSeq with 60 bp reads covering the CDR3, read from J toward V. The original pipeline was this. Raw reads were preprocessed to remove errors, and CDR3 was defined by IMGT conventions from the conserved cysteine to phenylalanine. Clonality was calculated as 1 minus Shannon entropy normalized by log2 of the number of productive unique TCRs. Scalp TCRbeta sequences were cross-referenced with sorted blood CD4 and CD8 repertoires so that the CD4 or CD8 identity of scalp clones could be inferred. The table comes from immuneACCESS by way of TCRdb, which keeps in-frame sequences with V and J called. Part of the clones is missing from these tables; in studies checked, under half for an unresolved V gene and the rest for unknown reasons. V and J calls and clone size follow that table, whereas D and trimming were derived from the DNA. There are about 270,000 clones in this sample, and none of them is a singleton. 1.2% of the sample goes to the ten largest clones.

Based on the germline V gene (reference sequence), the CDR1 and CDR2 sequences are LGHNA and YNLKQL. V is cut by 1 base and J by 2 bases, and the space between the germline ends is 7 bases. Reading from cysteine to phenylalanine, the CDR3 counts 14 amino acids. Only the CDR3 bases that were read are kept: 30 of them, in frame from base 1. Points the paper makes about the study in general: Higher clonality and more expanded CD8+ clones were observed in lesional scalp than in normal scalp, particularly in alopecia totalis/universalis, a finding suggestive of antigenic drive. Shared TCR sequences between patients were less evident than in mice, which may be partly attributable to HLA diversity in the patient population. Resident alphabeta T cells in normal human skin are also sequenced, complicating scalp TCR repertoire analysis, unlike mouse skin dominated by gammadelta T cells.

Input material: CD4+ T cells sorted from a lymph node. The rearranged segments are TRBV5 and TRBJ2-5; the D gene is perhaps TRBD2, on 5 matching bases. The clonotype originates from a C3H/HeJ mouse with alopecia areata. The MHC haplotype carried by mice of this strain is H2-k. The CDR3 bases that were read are TGTGCCAGCAGCCAAGCTGGGTTCCAAGAC. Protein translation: CASSQAGFQD. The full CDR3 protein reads CASSQAGFQDTQYF.